These 20 T cell receptor beta chains were sequenced from one sample in a study of T cell clonotyping in hematopoietic cell transplantation. The assay was immunoSEQ multiplex PCR, and TCRdb's table has in-frame clones only and misses some. The sample has 9,900 or so clones, 60% to 85% seen once. The starting material was PBMCs, obtained 30 days after allogeneic stem cell transplant. These receptors came from a female patient in her forties who had an allogeneic stem cell transplant from a related donor, so T cells may come from the graft donor. Some clones in this sample may be carry-over from other donors' samples.

The genes are TRBV6-1 and TRBJ1-2; TRBD1 is a possible D gene (6 bases). Germline lookup yields CDR1 MNHNS and CDR2 SASEGT. The V gene lost 9 bases and the J gene lost 4 bases, with 18 bases spanning the gap. This CDR3 contains 14 residues. The CDR3 is CARKIDRPGYGYTF. In DNA, the CDR3 is TGTGCCAGAAAAATTGACAGGCCAGGCTATGGCTACACCTTC.

The rearrangement links TRBV9 to TRBJ2-3; D is possibly TRBD1 or TRBD2 (5 bases each). The CDR3 covers 16 residues. In germline, CDR1 is SGDLS, CDR2 YYNGEE. V was trimmed by 0 bases and J by 5 bases, leaving 16 bases between them. The CDR3 reads CASSVVGDPWEDTQYF. Written as DNA, the CDR3 is TGTGCCAGCAGCGTAGTGGGGGACCCCTGGGAAGATACGCAGTATTTT.

This clone occurred a few times. The chain carries TRBV2 and TRBJ2-7; the match to TRBD2 covers 10 bases. From germline, CDR1 is SNHLY and CDR2 FYNNEI. Trimming at V came to 6 bases and at J to 6 bases, leaving 8 bases not matched to a gene. The length of the CDR3 is 14 residues. CDR3 coding DNA: TGTGCCAGCAGCGCCCTAGCGGGAGCCGCCGAGCAGTACTTC. Amino acid sequence: CASSALAGAAEQYF.

A single count supports this clone. CDR3 DNA: TGTGCCAGCTCACCGCTTCCGACGGGAAAGAACACTGAAGCTTTCTTT. Protein sequence: CASSPLPTGKNTEAFF. The V and J genes are TRBV18 and TRBJ1-1; D uncertain. Germline V gives CDR1 KGHSH, CDR2 LQKENI. The CDR3 has 16 amino acids. With 3 bases removed from V and 1 base from J, the gap between germline ends came to 15 bases.

The J gene is TRBJ1-1, the V gene TRBV5-1; TRBD1 agrees at 9 bases. The V gene's germline CDR1 is SGHRS and CDR2 YFSETQ. The junction had 8 bases not matched to a gene; V was cut back by 4 bases and J by 4 bases. This CDR3 has 15 amino acids. CDR3: CASSPGQGWTTEAFF. DNA of the CDR3: TGCGCCAGCAGCCCGGGACAGGGTTGGACCACTGAAGCTTTCTTT.

This chain uses TRBV7-2 with TRBJ1-2, with D tentatively TRBD1 (5 bases). In germline, CDR1 is SGHTA, CDR2 FQGNSA. The CDR3 sequence is 12 residues long. V was shortened by 5 bases and J by 8 bases, with 12 bases between the two germline ends. CDR3 amino acids: CASSADSPGYTF. The CDR3, as DNA: TGTGCCAGCAGCGCCGACAGTCCGGGCTACACCTTC.

This sequence joins TRBV10-3 and TRBJ2-1, with 7 bases fitting TRBD2. V trimming: 6 bases; J trimming: 6 bases; junction bases outside the gene matches: 8. Germline CDR1 is ENHRY and CDR2 is SYGVKD. The CDR3 spans 14 residues. Written as DNA, the CDR3 is TGTGCCATCAGGCGGGGGTACTCGGGCAATGAGCAGTTCTTC. It yields the protein CAIRRGYSGNEQFF.

The V gene is TRBV7-8, the J gene TRBJ2-2; 11 bases align to TRBD1. The germline gives CDR1 SGHVS, CDR2 FQNEAQ. The CDR3 is 17 residues long. V shed 1 base and J 3 bases; nucleotides not matched to a gene: 4. CDR3 sequence (DNA): TGTGCCAGCAGCTTAGACCGGGACAGGGGGTACACCGGGGAGCTGTTTTTT. Translation gives CASSLDRDRGYTGELFF.

The chain joins TRBV19 to TRBJ1-1; D gene ambiguous. The germline V and J ends were trimmed by 11 bases and 0 bases, with 22 bases remaining between them. Germline V lookup: CDR1 LNHDA, CDR2 SQIVND (reference sequence). CDR3 length: 16 residues. The CDR3 here is CAVGPSLRVMNTEAFF. CDR3 in DNA: TGTGCCGTAGGGCCCTCATTAAGGGTTATGAACACTGAAGCTTTCTTT.

The gene calls are TRBV10-3 and TRBJ2-7; D perhaps matches TRBD2 (6 bases). V dropped 6 bases and J dropped 6 bases, with 18 bases sitting between them. Germline CDR1 reads ENHRY; CDR2 reads SYGVKD. This CDR3 has 14 amino acids. Written as DNA, the CDR3 is TGTGCCATCAGGACGACTAGTTCCTTCGCCGAGCAGTACTTC. Protein product: CAIRTTSSFAEQYF.

The gene calls are TRBV7-9 and TRBJ2-2; D gene uncertain. Germline V lookup: CDR1 SEHNR, CDR2 FQNEAQ (reference sequence). CDR3 length equals 13 residues. V was pared by 5 bases and J by 6 bases, with 10 bases between. The CDR3 loop is CASSPGMAGELFF. The CDR3 bases are TGTGCCAGCAGCCCGGGCATGGCCGGGGAGCTGTTTTTT.

There are a few counts of this clone. The chain uses TRBV27 and TRBJ2-5, with a weak D call TRBD2 (6 bases). CDR3 length equals 14 residues. Trimming removed 6 bases at V and 2 bases at J, with 13 bases between. Germline loops: CDR1 MNHEY, CDR2 SMNVEV (reference sequence). CDR3 protein: CASRGPGEQETQYF. The CDR3 region has the DNA TGTGCCAGCAGGGGTCCGGGAGAACAAGAGACCCAGTACTTC.

The rearrangement links TRBV19 to TRBJ2-6, with unresolved D. This CDR3 has 17 amino acids. Germline V gene data show CDR1 as LNHDA and CDR2 as SQIVND (reference sequence). Trimming shortened V by 4 bases and J by 0 bases, and 13 bases separated the two germline ends. This CDR3 is CASSTAGTPSGANVLTF. The CDR3 DNA is TGTGCCAGTAGTACCGCAGGAACGCCCTCTGGGGCCAACGTCCTGACTTTC.

The chain recombines TRBV19 with TRBJ2-2; TRBD2 matches at 8 bases. The germline gives CDR1 LNHDA, CDR2 SQIVND (reference sequence). The V segment lost 1 base and the J segment 6 bases; nucleotides outside the gene matches: 4. CDR3 length: 15 residues. For the CDR3, the DNA is TGTGCCAGTAGTATAGGCCCCGGGGGGGCCGGGGAGCTGTTTTTT. This gives the protein CASSIGPGGAGELFF.

V and J are TRBV7-9 and TRBJ1-1; D call uncertain. Germline values: CDR1 SEHNR, CDR2 FQNEAQ (reference sequence). V was clipped by 1 base and J by 2 bases, with 5 bases between them. The CDR3 runs to 13 residues. This chain's CDR3 is CASSLEGNTEAFF. CDR3 in DNA: TGTGCCAGCAGCTTAGAGGGAAACACTGAAGCTTTCTTT.

The chain couples TRBV10-3 to TRBJ2-1; TRBD1 aligns across 8 bases. The CDR3 has 16 residues. V was pared by 3 bases and J by 8 bases, with 12 bases of the junction left unmatched. Germline values: CDR1 ENHRY, CDR2 SYGVKD. CDR3 region: CAISESGQGMGDEQFF. The CDR3 nucleotides read TGTGCCATCAGTGAATCCGGACAGGGCATGGGCGATGAGCAGTTCTTC.

The chain joins TRBV7-6 to TRBJ1-6; D remains unclear. Germline CDR1 and CDR2: SGHVS and FNYEAQ. V was shortened by 4 bases and J by 9 bases, with 16 bases between the two germline ends. The CDR3 has 15 amino acids. DNA of the CDR3: TGTGCCAGCAGCTCCCGTCTGGGCTACAGTTCACCCCTCCACTTT. It codes for CASSSRLGYSSPLHF. The entire variable domain, with the rest obtained from reference TRBV7-6 and TRBJ1-6, is as follows: GAGVSQSPRYKVTKRGQDVALRCDPISGHVSLYWYRQALGQGPEFLTYFNYEAQQDKSGLPNDRFSAERPEGSISTLTIQRTEQRDSAMYRCASSSRLGYSSPLHFGNGTRLTVT.

This clone is classed as medium-sized. This sequence joins TRBV5-1 and TRBJ2-2; the D is unclear. Trimming pared 2 bases from V and 0 bases from J, leaving 8 bases between. The CDR3 has 15 residues. The germline V gene encodes CDR1 SGHRS and CDR2 YFSETQ. The CDR3 DNA reads as TGCGCCAGCAGCTTAAGGACCCCGAACACCGGGGAGCTGTTTTTT. It is translated as CASSLRTPNTGELFF.

V and J are TRBV5-6 and TRBJ2-3; D gene uncertain. The V end was cut by 1 base, the J end by 3 bases, with 6 bases between. The CDR3 is 13 residues long. The V gene's germline CDR1 is SGHDT and CDR2 YYEEEE. CDR3 amino acids: CASSLSGTDTQYF. The CDR3 DNA reads TGTGCCAGCAGCTTGTCCGGAACAGATACGCAGTATTTT. The entire variable domain, with the rest obtained from reference TRBV5-6 and TRBJ2-3, is as follows: DAGVTQSPTHLIKTRGQQVTLRCSPKSGHDTVSWYQQALGQGPQFIFQYYEEEERQRGNFPDRFSGHQFPNYSSELNVNALLLGDSALYLCASSLSGTDTQYFGPGTRLTVL.

V is TRBV30 and J is TRBJ1-2, with TRBD1 matching over 9 bases. After removal of 2 bases from V and 4 bases from J, the junction contained 17 bases not matched to a gene. Germline loops: CDR1 GTSNPN, CDR2 SVGIG (reference sequence). CDR3 size: 18 residues. The CDR3 reads CAWSRLSGTGRFSYGYTF. CDR3 coding DNA: TGTGCCTGGAGTCGTCTTTCCGGGACAGGGCGATTTAGCTATGGCTACACCTTC.